Listed here is a single T cell receptor beta chain. Germline CDR1 reads MGHRA; CDR2 reads YSYEKL. CDR3 length: 16 residues. V was clipped by 3 bases and J by 1 base; unmatched bases: 6. This record belongs to a study of T cells in Graves' hyperthyroidism and ophthalmopathy. On the study more broadly: It was at initial diagnosis, before any treatment, that peripheral blood was collected.

The source material, RNA transcripts, was used to amplify TCR beta CDR3 regions. Carried out on the TCR CDR3, a first-round RT-PCR used the HTBI primer set. MiXCR, applied by TCRdb to the multiplex PCR reads, yields one record per CDR3 protein. The sample carries about 340,000 distinct CDR3 sequences, over 15% recorded once. The specimen sequenced was blood. The clonotype comes from a woman aged 50 to 60 with Graves' hyperthyroidism. The V gene is TRBV4-1, the J gene TRBJ1-2; 9 bases fit TRBD1. CDR3 nucleotides: TGCGCCAGCAGCCACACGCCGGGACAGGGTAACTATGGCTACACCTTC. As protein: CASSHTPGQGNYGYTF.